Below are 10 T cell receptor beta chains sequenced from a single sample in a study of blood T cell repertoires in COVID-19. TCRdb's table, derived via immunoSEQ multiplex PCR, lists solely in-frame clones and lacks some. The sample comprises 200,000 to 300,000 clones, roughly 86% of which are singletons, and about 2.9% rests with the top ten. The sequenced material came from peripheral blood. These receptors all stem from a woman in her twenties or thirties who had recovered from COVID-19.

The chain's CDR3 is CASSVVGAGGFGTDTQYF. The CDR3 DNA follows: TGTGCCAGCAGCGTAGTGGGAGCGGGGGGGTTTGGCACAGATACGCAGTATTTT. The chain links TRBV9 to TRBJ2-3, with TRBD2 identical over 10 bases. This CDR3 region has 18 residues. After removal of 0 bases from V and 1 base from J, the junction contained 8 bases not matched to a gene. Germline lookup yields CDR1 SGDLS and CDR2 YYNGEE.

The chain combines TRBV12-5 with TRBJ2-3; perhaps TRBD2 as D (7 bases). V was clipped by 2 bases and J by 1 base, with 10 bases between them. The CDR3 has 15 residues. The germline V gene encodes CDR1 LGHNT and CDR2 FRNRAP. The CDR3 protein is CASGLKGGGTDTQYF. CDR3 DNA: TGTGCTAGTGGTTTGAAGGGGGGGGGCACAGATACGCAGTATTTT.

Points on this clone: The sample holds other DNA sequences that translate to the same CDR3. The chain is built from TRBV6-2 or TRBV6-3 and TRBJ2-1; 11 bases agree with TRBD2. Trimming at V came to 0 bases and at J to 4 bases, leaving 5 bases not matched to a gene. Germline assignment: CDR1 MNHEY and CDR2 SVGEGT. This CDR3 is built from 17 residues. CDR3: CASSYSPSGGLYNEQFF. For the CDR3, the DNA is TGTGCCAGCAGTTACTCTCCTAGCGGGGGGCTTTACAATGAGCAGTTCTTC.

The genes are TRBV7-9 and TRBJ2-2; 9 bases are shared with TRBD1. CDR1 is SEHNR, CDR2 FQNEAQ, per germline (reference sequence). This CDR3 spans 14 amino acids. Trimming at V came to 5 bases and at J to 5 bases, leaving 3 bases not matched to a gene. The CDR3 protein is CASSRDRVTGELFF. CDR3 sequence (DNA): TGTGCCAGCAGCCGGGACAGGGTTACCGGGGAGCTGTTTTTT.

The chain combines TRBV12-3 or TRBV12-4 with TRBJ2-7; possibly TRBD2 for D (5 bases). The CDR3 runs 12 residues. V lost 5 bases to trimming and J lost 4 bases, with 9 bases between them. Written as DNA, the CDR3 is TGTGCCAGCAGTGTCCCGGGGTACGAGCAGTACTTC. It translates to CASSVPGYEQYF.

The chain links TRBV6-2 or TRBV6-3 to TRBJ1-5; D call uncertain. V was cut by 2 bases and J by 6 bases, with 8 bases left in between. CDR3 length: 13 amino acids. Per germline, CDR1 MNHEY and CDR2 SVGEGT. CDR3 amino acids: CASSYEGRQPQHF. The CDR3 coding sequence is TGTGCCAGCAGTTACGAGGGTCGTCAGCCCCAGCATTTT.

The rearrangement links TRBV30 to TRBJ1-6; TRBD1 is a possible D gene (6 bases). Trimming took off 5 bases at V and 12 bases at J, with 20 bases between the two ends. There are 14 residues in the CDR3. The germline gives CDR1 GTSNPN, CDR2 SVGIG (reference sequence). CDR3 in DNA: TGTGCCTGGTTACTCCGCGGGGGGCTTGGACCCCTCCACTTT. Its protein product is CAWLLRGGLGPLHF.

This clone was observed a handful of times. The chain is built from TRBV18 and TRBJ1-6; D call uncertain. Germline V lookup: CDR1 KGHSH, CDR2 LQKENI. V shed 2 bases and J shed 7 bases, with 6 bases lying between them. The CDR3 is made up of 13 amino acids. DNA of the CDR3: TGTGCCAGCTCACCAGGGCAGAATTCACCCCTCCACTTT. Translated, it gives CASSPGQNSPLHF. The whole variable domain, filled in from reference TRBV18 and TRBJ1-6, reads NAGVMQNPRHLVRRRGQEARLRCSPMKGHSHVYWYRQLPEEGLKFMVYLQKENIIDESGMPKERFSAEFPKEGPSILRIQQVVRGDSAAYFCASSPGQNSPLHFGNGTRLTVT.

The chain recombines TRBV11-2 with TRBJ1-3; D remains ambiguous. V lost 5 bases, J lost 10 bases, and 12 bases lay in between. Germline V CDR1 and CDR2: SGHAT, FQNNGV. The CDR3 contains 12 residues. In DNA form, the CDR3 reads TGTGCCAGCAGCACCCGGGGAGAAACCATATATTTT. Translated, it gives CASSTRGETIYF.

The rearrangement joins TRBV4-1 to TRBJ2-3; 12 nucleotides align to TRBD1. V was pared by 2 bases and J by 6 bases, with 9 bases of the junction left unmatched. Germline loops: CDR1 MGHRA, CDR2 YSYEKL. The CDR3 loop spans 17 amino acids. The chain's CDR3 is CASSQRIPGQGADTQYF. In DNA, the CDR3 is TGCGCCAGCAGCCAAAGGATACCGGGACAGGGGGCGGATACGCAGTATTTT.